The 11 T cell receptor beta chains presented below share a single source sample, sequenced in a study of blood T cell repertoires in COVID-19. Using immunoSEQ multiplex PCR, the repertoire was profiled, and TCRdb retains in-frame clones only, with some absent. This table has 370,000 or so clones, about 87% appearing once. Input material: PBMCs or T cells enriched from blood (not recorded which). These receptor sequences come from a man aged 25-45 years who had recovered from COVID-19.

This chain links TRBV19 with TRBJ1-3; 12 positions agree with TRBD1. From germline, CDR1 is LNHDA and CDR2 SQIVND (reference sequence). CDR3 length: 21 amino acids. V dropped 8 bases and J dropped 0; count of bases not matched to a gene: 20. The DNA of the CDR3 is TGTGCCAGTGTGGTCCCCCTGGGACGGGACAGGGGGCGAGACTCTGGAAACACCATATATTTT. Its translation: CASVVPLGRDRGRDSGNTIYF.

The chain joins TRBV9 to TRBJ2-3, with 11 bases matching TRBD2. Germline V gene data show CDR1 as SGDLS and CDR2 as YYNGEE. J lost 1 base, V lost 4 bases, and 5 bases had no gene match. The CDR3 length is 16 residues. As DNA, the CDR3 is TGTGCCAGCAGCTCCTCGGGACTAGCGGGCACAGATACGCAGTATTTT. Amino acids: CASSSSGLAGTDTQYF.

The chain couples TRBV18 to TRBJ1-4, with TRBD1 as a possible D gene (6 bases). The CDR3 length is 16 residues. V was shortened by 4 bases and J by 1 base, with 13 bases between the two germline ends. Germline CDR1 reads KGHSH; CDR2 reads LQKENI. Written as DNA, the CDR3 is TGTGCCAGCTCACGGGGTGTGGGACAAACTAATGAAAAACTGTTTTTT. As protein: CASSRGVGQTNEKLFF.

The rearrangement links TRBV9 to TRBJ2-7, with 7 bases lining up with TRBD1. V was pared by 3 bases and J by 3 bases, with 9 bases of the junction left unmatched. CDR1 and CDR2 from the germline V gene are SGDLS and YYNGEE. The CDR3 covers 15 residues. This chain's CDR3 is CASSARDSQFYEQYF. CDR3 sequence (DNA): TGTGCCAGCAGCGCCCGGGACAGCCAGTTCTACGAGCAGTACTTC.

This chain joins TRBV3-1 (or the pseudogene TRBV3-2) and TRBJ1-1; TRBD1 might be the D (5 bases). In germline, CDR1 is LGHDT, CDR2 YNNKEL (reference sequence). There are 12 residues in the CDR3. V lost 8 bases and J 6 bases, leaving 13 bases between the germline ends. The CDR3 loop reads CASVTGSSEAFF. CDR3 DNA sequence: TGTGCCAGCGTCACAGGTAGCTCTGAAGCTTTCTTT.

The chain uses TRBV10-1 and TRBJ2-1, with TRBD2 matching over 9 bases. Germline CDR1 is WNHNN and CDR2 is SYGVQD (reference sequence). With V trimmed by 7 bases and J by 0 bases, 10 bases remained unmatched. The CDR3 covers 17 residues. This CDR3 is CASTRTSVRRSYNEQFF. CDR3 coding DNA: TGCGCCAGCACTAGGACTAGCGTTCGCCGCTCCTACAATGAGCAGTTCTTC.

The chain couples TRBV6-5 to TRBJ1-6; 7 bases fit TRBD1. The CDR3 is 15 amino acids. The germline CDR1 and CDR2 sequences are MNHEY and SVGAGI. The J segment lost 3 bases and the V segment lost 4 bases, leaving 3 bases of the junction unmatched. CDR3 bases: TGTGCCAGCAGTTCTGGGGACAGCTATAATTCACCCCTCCACTTT. Translated, it gives CASSSGDSYNSPLHF.

This sequence joins TRBV5-4 and TRBJ2-2; TRBD1 might be the D (6 bases). The CDR3 runs to 13 residues. Germline V gene sequence: CDR1 SGHNT, CDR2 YYREEE (reference sequence). Trimming removed 9 bases from V and 3 bases from J, with 12 bases in between. DNA for the CDR3: TGTGCCACACACAGGGATCACACCGGGGAGCTGTTTTTT. This sequence encodes CATHRDHTGELFF.

The chain employs TRBV10-1 and TRBJ1-2, with 7 bases aligning to TRBD1. The CDR3 is 14 residues long. Germline CDR1 is WNHNN and CDR2 is SYGVQD (reference sequence). V was pared by 2 bases and J by 4 bases, with 4 bases of the junction left unmatched. CDR3 nucleotide sequence: TGCGCCAGCAGTGAGGACAGGGCCCGCTATGGCTACACCTTC. This gives the protein CASSEDRARYGYTF.

This clone was counted between two and nine times. Other nucleotide sequences in the sample specify the same CDR3. CDR3 loop: CASSLGTGNGYTF. The CDR3 DNA reads as TGTGCCAGCAGCTTAGGGACAGGGAATGGCTACACCTTC. This chain links TRBV7-8 with TRBJ1-2; 8 positions agree with TRBD1. The V gene's germline CDR1 is SGHVS and CDR2 FQNEAQ. The CDR3 runs to 13 residues. With 1 base clipped from V and 6 bases from J, the junction kept 1 base outside the gene matches.

Here the CDR3 reads CASSQFDTNTEAFF. DNA of the CDR3: TGTGCCAGCAGCCAATTTGACACGAACACTGAAGCTTTCTTT. This rearrangement joins TRBV3-1 (or the pseudogene TRBV3-2) to TRBJ1-1, with no clear D. V lost 2 bases, J lost 1 base, and 8 bases lay in between. Germline-derived CDR1 and CDR2 are LGHDT and YNNKEL (reference sequence). The CDR3 length is 14 residues.